This T cell receptor (beta chain) derives from a study of post-analysis software for immune sequencing data. Study results and limitations: Under the F measure, samples that were prepared in one batch clustered strongly together. Relative to controls, patients with multiple sclerosis showed significantly lower normalized Chao1 diversity. Roughly five TRBV segments appeared more often in patients than in controls, and TRBV5-6, TRBV5-1 and TRBV20-1 were among these.

About this clonotype itself: Its target is unknown. Just one base apart from a much larger clone, this may be a read error.

Presence of unique molecular identifiers characterized the TCR beta cDNA libraries. Hundreds of thousands of cDNA molecules came from about 1 to 10 million T cells. A single record per CDR3 protein comes from TCRdb applying MiXCR to the PCR reads. The data contain 820,000 or so distinct CDR3 sequences, under 70% of them singletons. CDR1 is MGHRA, CDR2 YSYEKL, per germline. Trimming left V 1 base short and J 0 bases short, with 9 bases between. This CDR3 is 15 amino acids long. The TCR comes from a girl aged 10-17 years with multiple sclerosis. The genes are TRBV4-1 and TRBJ1-1; no firm D call. Sequencing was done on a sample of blood. The CDR3 bases are TGCGCCAGCAGCCAAGTCGCAGCCATGAACACTGAAGCTTTCTTT. This sequence encodes CASSQVAAMNTEAFF.